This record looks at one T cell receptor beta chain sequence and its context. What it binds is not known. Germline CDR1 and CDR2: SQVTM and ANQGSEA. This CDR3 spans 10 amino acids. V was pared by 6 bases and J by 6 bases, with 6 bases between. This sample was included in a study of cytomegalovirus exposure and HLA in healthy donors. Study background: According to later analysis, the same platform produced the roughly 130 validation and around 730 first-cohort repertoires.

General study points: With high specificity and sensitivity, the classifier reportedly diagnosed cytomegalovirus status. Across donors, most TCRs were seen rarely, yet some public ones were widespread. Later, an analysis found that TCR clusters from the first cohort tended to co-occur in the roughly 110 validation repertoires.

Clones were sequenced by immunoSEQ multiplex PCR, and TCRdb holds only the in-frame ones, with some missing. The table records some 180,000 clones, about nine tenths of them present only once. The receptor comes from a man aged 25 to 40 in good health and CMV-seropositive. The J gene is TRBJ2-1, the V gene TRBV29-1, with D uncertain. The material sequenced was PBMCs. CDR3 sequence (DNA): TGCAGCGTAAGCCCCAATGAGCAGTTCTTC. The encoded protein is CSVSPNEQFF.